This T cell receptor (beta chain) was recorded in a study of shared clonotypes between healthy human individuals. About this clone itself: Its antigen remains unknown.

Findings of the study overall: Rarefaction analysis demonstrated incomplete sorted-subset sequencing notwithstanding large depth. Estimated clonotype richness was generally higher in naive than memory subsets.

In germline, CDR1 is MNHEY, CDR2 SMNVEV (reference sequence). The CDR3 covers 13 residues. Data came from immunoSEQ multiplex PCR; TCRdb stores just in-frame clones and leaves some out. The data contain some 700,000 clones, roughly 91% of them singletons. Sequenced input: memory CD8+ T cells from PBMCs. Subset described: CD45RO+ cells pooled with CCR7-negative TemRA cells. This TCR was recovered from a man between 18 and 35 years old in good health. Some clones in this sample may be carry-over from other donors' samples. The rearrangement links TRBV27 to TRBJ2-5, with 7 bases that match TRBD2. The end of the DNA is better explained by TRBJ2-7, so the J call may be wrong. Here the CDR3 reads CASSLAGAYEQYF. CDR3 DNA sequence: TGTGCCAGCAGTTTGGCGGGGGCCTACGAGCAGTACTTC.